The clone carrying this TCR beta chain has ten or more counts. The data stem from a study of T cells in Graves' hyperthyroidism and ophthalmopathy. Across the whole study: The initial diagnosis was the point when peripheral blood was collected, ahead of any treatment.

RNA transcripts served as the template for amplifying TCR beta CDR3 regions. HTBI primers were used for first-round RT-PCR of the TCR CDR3. One entry per CDR3 protein results from TCRdb running MiXCR on the multiplex PCR reads. This table holds nearly 750,000 distinct CDR3 sequences, about 35% found once. When ophthalmopathy did not progress within 18 months, Graves' hyperthyroidism was considered stable. Clinical symptoms, serum thyroxine and TRAb, thyroid ultrasound and orbital computed tomography were used for the diagnoses. Fresh peripheral blood, less than 11 ml of it, supplied the PBMCs. The sample was blood. This clonotype was obtained from a woman in her 40s with Graves' hyperthyroidism.

CDR3 in DNA: TGTGCCAGCAGCGGGGACAGGGGGCTGGGGAACACTGAAGCTTTCTTT. Protein: CASSGDRGLGNTEAFF. The V and J genes are TRBV7-6 and TRBJ1-1; TRBD1 aligns across 12 bases. The CDR3 covers 16 residues. The J segment lost 1 base and the V segment lost 5 bases, leaving 5 bases of the junction unmatched. Germline loops: CDR1 SGHVS, CDR2 FNYEAQ. The full variable domain, its missing parts supplied by reference TRBV7-6 and TRBJ1-1, is GAGVSQSPRYKVTKRGQDVALRCDPISGHVSLYWYRQALGQGPEFLTYFNYEAQQDKSGLPNDRFSAERPEGSISTLTIQRTEQRDSAMYRCASSGDRGLGNTEAFFGQGTRLTVV.